This is a list of T cell receptor beta chains from one sample in a study of blood T cell repertoires in COVID-19. Assay used: immunoSEQ multiplex PCR; TCRdb lists only in-frame clones, some missing. The sample yields just under 65,000 clones, around 80% seen once. The sequenced sample was peripheral blood. These receptors were collected from a human donor in a cohort sampled during active COVID-19. The CDR3 runs from the conserved cysteine through the conserved F or W.

CDR3 | J | V
CASSLDVSGGRTGELFF | TRBJ2-2 | TRBV11-2
CASSESRDRGRGYTF | TRBJ1-2 | TRBV2
CASSLVASGDTDTQYF | TRBJ2-3 | TRBV7-9
CAISGGPPAPDTQYF | TRBJ2-3 | TRBV10-3
CASSERGTGGNEQFF | TRBJ2-1 | TRBV10-1
CASSGRTGSGANVLTF | TRBJ2-6 | TRBV5-4
CASSISGIMNTEAFF | TRBJ1-1 | TRBV19
CASSPGRYGYTF | TRBJ1-2 | TRBV7-9
CASSRDRGHSNEKLFF | TRBJ1-4 | TRBV21-1
CASSPRQGERETQYF | TRBJ2-5 | TRBV18
CASSISLNRANYEQYF | TRBJ2-7 | TRBV19
CASSQSGNSNTEAFF | TRBJ1-1 | TRBV3-1/TRBV3-2
CASGSTSGARRAEQYF | TRBJ2-7 | TRBV12-5
CASSVEVGTGVNEQFF | TRBJ2-1 | TRBV9
CSVAPGQGLWETQYF | TRBJ2-5 | TRBV29-1
CATSRVGRGRTEAFF | TRBJ1-1 | TRBV15
CASSHFGVQQGSSYEQYF | TRBJ2-7 | TRBV5-1
CASNAPGLKNTGELFF | TRBJ2-2 | TRBV6-6
CAISKGGDGNQPQHF | TRBJ1-5 | TRBV10-3
CASSWTGGAKIETQYF | TRBJ2-5 | TRBV7-9
CASSLGSGQSTDTQYF | TRBJ2-3 | TRBV7-3
CASSSLIDQPQHF | TRBJ1-5 | TRBV19
CATSREGGTVTDTQYF | TRBJ2-3 | TRBV15
CASSFYRETQYF | TRBJ2-5 | TRBV7-2
CASSFQGGFNSPLHF | TRBJ1-6 | TRBV5-5
CASSPGQGVYTGELFF | TRBJ2-2 | TRBV7-2
CASSTSGPDTQYF | TRBJ2-3 | TRBV18
CSVQTVEAFF | TRBJ1-1 | TRBV29-1
CASSATGQGGNEQFF | TRBJ2-1 | TRBV5-1
CASSEGAAGQPQHF | TRBJ1-5 | TRBV18
CASSLKTGAPSPLHF | TRBJ1-6 | TRBV28
CASSYLRQGYEQYF | TRBJ2-7 | TRBV6-2/TRBV6-3
CARSWPGLAGGHLPETQYF | TRBJ2-5 | TRBV5-3
CASSDRGSGANVLTF | TRBJ2-6 | TRBV6-2/TRBV6-3
CAWTTGTGNTIYF | TRBJ1-3 | TRBV30
CASSKNRQGRHNEQFF | TRBJ2-1 | TRBV21-1